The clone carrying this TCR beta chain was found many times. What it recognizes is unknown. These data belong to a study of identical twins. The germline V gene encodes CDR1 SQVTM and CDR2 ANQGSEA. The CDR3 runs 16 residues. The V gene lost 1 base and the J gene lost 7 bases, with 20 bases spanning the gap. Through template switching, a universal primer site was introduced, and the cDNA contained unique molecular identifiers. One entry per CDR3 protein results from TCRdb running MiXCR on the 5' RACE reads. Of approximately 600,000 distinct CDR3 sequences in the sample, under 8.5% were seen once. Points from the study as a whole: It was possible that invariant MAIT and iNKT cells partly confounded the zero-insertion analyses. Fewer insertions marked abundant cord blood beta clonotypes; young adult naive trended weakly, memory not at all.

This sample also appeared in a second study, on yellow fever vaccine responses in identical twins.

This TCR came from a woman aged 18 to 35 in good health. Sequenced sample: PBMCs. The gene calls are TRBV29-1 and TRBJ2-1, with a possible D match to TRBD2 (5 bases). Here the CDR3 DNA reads TGCAGCGTTGAAGGGGTATGGCCGGGAAGGGTGAATGAGCAGTTCTTC. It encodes CSVEGVWPGRVNEQFF.